A selection of T cell receptor beta chains follows, all from one sample in a study of cytomegalovirus exposure and HLA in healthy donors. Only in-frame clones appear in the TCRdb table, and some are missing; sequencing was by immunoSEQ multiplex PCR. The data hold 90,000 to 110,000 clones, with 12% observed a single time. Material: PBMCs. These receptors all stem from a man in his forties in good health and CMV-seropositive. The CDR3 runs from the conserved cysteine through the conserved F or W. D genes are given only for firm matches. Some rows have no size entry. The others give once, few or many, or a class for an expanded clone.

clone size	D gene	V gene	J gene	CDR3 protein	CDR3 DNA
few	TRBD1	TRBV7-2	TRBJ2-5	CASTFGPGGYQETQYF	TGTGCCAGCACCTTCGGCCCAGGGGGCTACCAAGAGACCCAGTACTTC
few	TRBD1	TRBV29-1	TRBJ2-2	CSVGPGGKVGELFF	TGCAGCGTTGGCCCAGGGGGCAAAGTCGGGGAGCTGTTTTTT
-	-	TRBV18	TRBJ1-4	CASSSEGWLAFF	TGTGCCAGCTCTTCCGAGGGTTGGCTAGCGTTTTTT
-	-	TRBV9	TRBJ1-1	CASSGIGREAFF	TGTGCCAGCAGCGGGATAGGGAGGGAGGCTTTCTTT
-	TRBD1	TRBV19	TRBJ2-3	CASSRGGGQGAPDTQYF	TGTGCCAGTAGCCGAGGGGGGGGACAGGGGGCTCCCGATACGCAGTATTTT
few	-	TRBV18	TRBJ2-5	CASSPRTGQGQETQYF	TGTGCCAGCTCACCACGTACGGGACAAGGCCAAGAGACCCAGTACTTC
few	-	TRBV29-1	TRBJ1-2	CSVELEGNYGYTF	TGCAGCGTTGAACTGGAGGGGAACTATGGCTACACCTTC
few	-	TRBV18	TRBJ1-2	CASSPTGSNGYTF	TGTGCCAGCTCACCTACAGGGTCCAATGGCTACACCTTC
few	TRBD2	TRBV7-9	TRBJ2-1	CASSTTLYGGRLNEQFF	TGTGCCAGCAGCACCACGTTGTATGGCGGGAGATTGAATGAGCAGTTCTTC
few	-	TRBV13	TRBJ2-2	CASSLATSTGELFF	TGTGCCAGCAGCCTAGCGACTAGCACCGGGGAGCTGTTTTTT
few	-	TRBV30	TRBJ1-5	CAWTFSGTFNQPQHF	TGTGCCTGGACCTTCTCCGGGACATTCAATCAGCCCCAGCATTTT
few	-	TRBV6-5	TRBJ2-1	CASSYSPLGVGEQFF	TGTGCCAGCAGTTACTCCCCGCTCGGGGTGGGTGAGCAGTTCTTC
few	TRBD1	TRBV6-5	TRBJ1-2	CASSRTGDLYGYTF	TGTGCCAGCAGCCGAACAGGGGACCTCTATGGCTACACCTTC
few	TRBD2	TRBV7-2	TRBJ2-3	CASSLTSGLGTDTQYF	TGTGCCAGCAGCTTAACTAGCGGCTTAGGGACAGATACGCAGTATTTT
-	-	TRBV7-8	TRBJ2-5	CASSFRIRGETQYF	TGTGCCAGCAGCTTCCGTATTAGAGGGGAGACCCAGTACTTC
few	-	TRBV5-5	TRBJ2-5	CASRLRTLEFLPETQYF	TGTGCCAGCAGACTAAGAACTCTAGAGTTCCTCCCGGAGACCCAGTACTTC
-	TRBD1	TRBV6-5	TRBJ1-2	CASSYSVGQGYGYTF	TGTGCCAGCAGTTACTCGGTTGGACAGGGCTATGGCTACACCTTC
-	-	TRBV14	TRBJ2-7	CASSQVGGGANLYYEQYF	TGTGCCAGCAGCCAAGTAGGGGGGGGCGCAAATCTATACTACGAGCAGTACTTC
-	-	TRBV11-1	TRBJ2-3	CASSFGEGTDTQYF	TGTGCCAGCAGCTTCGGGGAGGGCACAGATACGCAGTATTTT
few	TRBD2	TRBV4-1	TRBJ2-7	CASSQEELAGYEQYF	TGCGCCAGCAGCCAAGAGGAGCTAGCGGGCTACGAGCAGTACTTC
few	TRBD2	TRBV5-1	TRBJ2-5	CASRKTSGSRETQYF	TGCGCCAGCAGGAAAACTAGCGGGAGTCGAGAGACCCAGTACTTC
few	TRBD2	TRBV2	TRBJ2-3	CASSLGLAGTDTQYF	TGTGCCAGCAGCCTCGGACTAGCGGGAACAGATACGCAGTATTTT
few	-	TRBV2	TRBJ1-3	CASSDGGSGNTIYF	TGTGCCAGCAGTGACGGAGGCTCTGGAAACACCATATATTTT
few	-	TRBV19	TRBJ1-2	CASRGGADYGYTF	TGTGCCAGTAGGGGGGGGGCCGACTATGGCTACACCTTC
-	TRBD2	TRBV6-5	TRBJ2-1	CASVPGTTAYNEQFF	TGTGCCAGCGTTCCGGGGACTACCGCATACAATGAGCAGTTCTTC
few	-	TRBV7-2	TRBJ1-1	CASSPDETIENPEAFF	TGTGCCAGCAGCCCCGATGAGACTATCGAGAACCCTGAAGCTTTCTTT